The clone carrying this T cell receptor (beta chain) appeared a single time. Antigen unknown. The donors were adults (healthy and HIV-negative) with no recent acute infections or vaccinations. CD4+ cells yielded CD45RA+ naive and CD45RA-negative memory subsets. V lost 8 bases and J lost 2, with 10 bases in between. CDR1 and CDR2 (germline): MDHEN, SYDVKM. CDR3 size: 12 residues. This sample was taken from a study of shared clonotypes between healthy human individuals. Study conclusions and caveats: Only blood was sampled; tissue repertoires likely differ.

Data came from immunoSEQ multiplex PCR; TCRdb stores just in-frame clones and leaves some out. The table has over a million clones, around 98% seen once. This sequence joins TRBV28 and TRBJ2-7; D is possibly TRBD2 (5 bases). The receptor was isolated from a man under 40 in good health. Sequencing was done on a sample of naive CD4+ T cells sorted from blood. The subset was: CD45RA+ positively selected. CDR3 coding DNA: TGTGCCAGCGGGAGCAAAACCTACGAGCAGTACTTC. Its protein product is CASGSKTYEQYF.